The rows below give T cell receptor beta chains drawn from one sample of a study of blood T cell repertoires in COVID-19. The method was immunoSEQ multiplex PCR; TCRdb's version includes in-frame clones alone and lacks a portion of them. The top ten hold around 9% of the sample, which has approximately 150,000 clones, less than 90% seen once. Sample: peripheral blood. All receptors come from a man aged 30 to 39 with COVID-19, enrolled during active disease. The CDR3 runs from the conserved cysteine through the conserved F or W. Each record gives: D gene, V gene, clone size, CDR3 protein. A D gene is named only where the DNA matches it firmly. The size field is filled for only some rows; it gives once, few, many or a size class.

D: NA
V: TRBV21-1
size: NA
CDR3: CASSKSGRDRVNQPQHF

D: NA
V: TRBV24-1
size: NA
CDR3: CATSDLETGSHNEQFF

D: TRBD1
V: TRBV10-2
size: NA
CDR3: CASTDRYNQPQHF

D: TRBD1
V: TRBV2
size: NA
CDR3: CASSEDLTGGSLETQYF

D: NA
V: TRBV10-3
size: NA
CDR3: CAISERDTRTNEQFF

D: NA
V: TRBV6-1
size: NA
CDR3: CASSSPNEQFF

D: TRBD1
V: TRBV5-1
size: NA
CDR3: CASSSTGGYEQYF

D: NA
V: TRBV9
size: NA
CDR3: CASSVDQGVNTEAFF

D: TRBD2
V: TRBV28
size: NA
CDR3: CATLVQGTSVVFEQYF

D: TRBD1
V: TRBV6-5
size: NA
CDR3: CASVAGQGYGQYF

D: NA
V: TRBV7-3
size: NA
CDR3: CASSQGGVKLQFF

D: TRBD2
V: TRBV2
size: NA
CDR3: CASRFGTSGTRGEQFF

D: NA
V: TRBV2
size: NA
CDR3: CASTLYRTGNQPQHF

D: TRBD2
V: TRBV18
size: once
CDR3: CASSLLAGDTGTGELFF

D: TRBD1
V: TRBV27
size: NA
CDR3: CASGDDRGNSPLHF

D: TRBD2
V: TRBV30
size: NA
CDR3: CAWTNSGSSNEQFF

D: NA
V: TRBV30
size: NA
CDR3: CAWSVQLAFEQFF

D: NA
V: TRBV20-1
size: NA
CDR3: CSASGMGHF

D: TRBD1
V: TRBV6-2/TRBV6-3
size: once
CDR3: CASSDRHLTGLSYEQYF

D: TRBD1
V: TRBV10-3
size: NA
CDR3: CAIRPGTGEAFF

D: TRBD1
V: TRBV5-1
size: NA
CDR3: CASSLGQSNEQFF

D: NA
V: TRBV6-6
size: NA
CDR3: CASTSGLAYEQYF

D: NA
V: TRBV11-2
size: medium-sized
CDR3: CASSLERVSGELFF

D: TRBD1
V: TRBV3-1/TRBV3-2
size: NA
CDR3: CASSWGQPETQYF

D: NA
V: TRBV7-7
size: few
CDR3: CASSLGRGLGEKLFF